This section outlines one T cell receptor (beta chain) sequence together with its context. Its specificity is not known. Per the germline V gene, CDR1 is MNHEY and CDR2 is SVGAGI. With 4 bases clipped from V and 4 bases from J, the junction kept 9 bases outside the gene matches. This CDR3 comprises 15 residues. The sample originates from a study of T cell responses to AZD1222 COVID-19 vaccine. Regarding the study as a whole: Clonal diversity was possibly underestimated, and the donors were mostly white British, with more females. Targeting of unmutated variant regions was reportedly seen in nearly half of spike-specific TCRs.

Profiling relied on immunoSEQ multiplex PCR, and the TCRdb table lists in-frame clones only, not all of them. This repertoire shows tens of thousands of clones, 75% to 95% found once; its top ten account for 4.5%. Sequenced here: peripheral blood, sampled on day 0 of MenACWY control vaccination. This TCR was sampled from an adult in good health. The chain links TRBV6-5 to TRBJ2-7, with 8 bases lining up with TRBD2. CDR3 coding DNA: TGTGCCAGCAGTTTAGAGGCGGGAGGAATATACGAGCAGTACTTC. Amino acids: CASSLEAGGIYEQYF.